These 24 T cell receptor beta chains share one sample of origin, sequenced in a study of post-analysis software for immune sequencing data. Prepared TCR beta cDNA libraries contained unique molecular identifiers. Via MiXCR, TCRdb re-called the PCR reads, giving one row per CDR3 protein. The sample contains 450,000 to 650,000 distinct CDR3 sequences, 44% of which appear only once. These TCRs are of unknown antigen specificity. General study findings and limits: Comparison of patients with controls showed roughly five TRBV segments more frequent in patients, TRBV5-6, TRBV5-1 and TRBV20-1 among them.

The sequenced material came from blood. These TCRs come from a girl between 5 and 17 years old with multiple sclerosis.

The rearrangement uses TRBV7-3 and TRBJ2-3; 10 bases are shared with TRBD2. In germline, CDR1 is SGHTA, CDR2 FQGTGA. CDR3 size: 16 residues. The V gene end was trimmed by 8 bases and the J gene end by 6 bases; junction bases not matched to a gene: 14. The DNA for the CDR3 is TGTGCCAGCGGGGCCTCATGGGAAGCGGGGGGGGATACGCAGTATTTT. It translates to CASGASWEAGGDTQYF.

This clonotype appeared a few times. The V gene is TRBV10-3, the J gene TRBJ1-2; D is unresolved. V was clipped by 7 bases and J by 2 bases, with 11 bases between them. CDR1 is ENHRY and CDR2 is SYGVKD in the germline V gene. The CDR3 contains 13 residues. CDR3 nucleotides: TGTGCCATCAACTCCCGGCCAAACTATGGCTACACCTTC. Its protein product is CAINSRPNYGYTF.

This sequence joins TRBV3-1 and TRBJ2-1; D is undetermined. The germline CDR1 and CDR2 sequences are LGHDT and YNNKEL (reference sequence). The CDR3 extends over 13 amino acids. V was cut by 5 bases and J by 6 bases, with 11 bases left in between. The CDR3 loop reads CASSWAIVNEQFF. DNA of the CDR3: TGTGCCAGCAGCTGGGCCATCGTCAATGAGCAGTTCTTC.

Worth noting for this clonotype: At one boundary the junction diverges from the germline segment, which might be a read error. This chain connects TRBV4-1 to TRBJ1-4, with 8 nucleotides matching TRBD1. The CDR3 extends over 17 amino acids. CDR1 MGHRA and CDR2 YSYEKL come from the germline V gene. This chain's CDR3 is CAGSQRTGLAGSEKLFF. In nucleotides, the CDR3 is TGCGCCGGCAGCCAGAGGACAGGGTTGGCTGGAAGTGAAAAACTGTTTTTT.

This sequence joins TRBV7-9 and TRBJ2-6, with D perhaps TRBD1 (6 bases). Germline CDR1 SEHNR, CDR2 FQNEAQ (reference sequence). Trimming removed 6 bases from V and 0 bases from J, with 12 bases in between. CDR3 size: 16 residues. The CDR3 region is CASRSDRRSGANVLTF. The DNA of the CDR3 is TGTGCCAGCAGGAGCGACAGGCGCTCTGGGGCCAACGTCCTGACTTTC.

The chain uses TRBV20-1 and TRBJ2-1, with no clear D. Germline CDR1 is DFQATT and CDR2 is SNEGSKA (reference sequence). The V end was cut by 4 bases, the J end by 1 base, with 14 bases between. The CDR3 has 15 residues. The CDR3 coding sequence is TGCAGTGCTATTGCAAAACGTGAGTCCTACAATGAGCAGTTCTTC. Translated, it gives CSAIAKRESYNEQFF.

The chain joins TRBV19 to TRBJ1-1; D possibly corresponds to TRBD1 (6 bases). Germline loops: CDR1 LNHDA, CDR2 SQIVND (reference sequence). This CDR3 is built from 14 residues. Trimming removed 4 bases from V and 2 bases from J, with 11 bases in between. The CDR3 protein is CASSRQAINTEAFF. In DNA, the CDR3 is TGTGCCAGTAGTAGACAGGCGATAAACACTGAAGCTTTCTTT.

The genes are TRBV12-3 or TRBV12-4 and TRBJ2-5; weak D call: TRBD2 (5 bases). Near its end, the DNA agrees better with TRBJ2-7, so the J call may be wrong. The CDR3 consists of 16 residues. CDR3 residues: CASSKAGARLPYEQYF. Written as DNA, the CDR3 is TGTGCCAGCAGTAAGGCGGGTGCTAGACTTCCCTACGAGCAGTACTTC.

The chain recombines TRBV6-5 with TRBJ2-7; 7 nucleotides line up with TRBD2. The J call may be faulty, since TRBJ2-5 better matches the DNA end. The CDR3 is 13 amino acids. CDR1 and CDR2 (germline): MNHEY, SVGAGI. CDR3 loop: CASSGGLGQTQYF. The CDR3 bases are TGTGCCAGCAGCGGGGGGTTAGGCCAGACCCAGTACTTC.

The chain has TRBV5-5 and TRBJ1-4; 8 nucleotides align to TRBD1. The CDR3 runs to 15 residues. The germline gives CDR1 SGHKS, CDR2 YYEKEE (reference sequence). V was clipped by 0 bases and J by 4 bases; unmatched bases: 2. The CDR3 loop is CASSLVQGGNEKLFF. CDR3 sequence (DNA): TGTGCCAGCAGCTTGGTACAGGGGGGTAATGAAAAACTGTTTTTT.

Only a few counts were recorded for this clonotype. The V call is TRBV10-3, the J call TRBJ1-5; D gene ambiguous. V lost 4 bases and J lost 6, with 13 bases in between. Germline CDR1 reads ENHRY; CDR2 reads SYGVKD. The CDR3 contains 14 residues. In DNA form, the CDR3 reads TGTGCCATCAGTGGAGGGAGGGAGGGTCAGCCCCAGCATTTT. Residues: CAISGGREGQPQHF.

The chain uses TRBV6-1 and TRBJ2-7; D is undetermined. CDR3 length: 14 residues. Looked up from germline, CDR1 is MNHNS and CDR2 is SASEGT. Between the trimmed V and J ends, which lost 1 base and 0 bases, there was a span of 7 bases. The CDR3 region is CASSEGLLSYEQYF. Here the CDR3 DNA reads TGTGCCAGCAGTGAAGGGCTCCTCTCCTACGAGCAGTACTTC.

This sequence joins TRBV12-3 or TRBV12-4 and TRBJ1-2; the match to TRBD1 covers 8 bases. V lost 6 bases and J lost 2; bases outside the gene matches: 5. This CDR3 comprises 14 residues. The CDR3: CASRTGVSNYGYTF. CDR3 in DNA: TGTGCCAGCAGGACAGGGGTGTCCAACTATGGCTACACCTTC.

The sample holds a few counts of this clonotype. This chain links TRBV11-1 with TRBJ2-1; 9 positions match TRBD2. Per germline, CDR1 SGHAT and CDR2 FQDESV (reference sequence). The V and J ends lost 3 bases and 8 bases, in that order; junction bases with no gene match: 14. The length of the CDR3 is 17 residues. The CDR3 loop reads CASSFASRAGGADEQFF. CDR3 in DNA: TGTGCCAGCAGCTTCGCCTCTCGGGCGGGGGGGGCCGATGAGCAGTTCTTC. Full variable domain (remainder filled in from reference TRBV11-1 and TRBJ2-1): EAEVAQSPRYKITEKSQAVAFWCDPISGHATLYWYRQILGQGPELLVQFQDESVVDDSQLPKDRFSAERLKGVDSTLKIQPAELGDSAMYLCASSFASRAGGADEQFFGPGTRLTVL.

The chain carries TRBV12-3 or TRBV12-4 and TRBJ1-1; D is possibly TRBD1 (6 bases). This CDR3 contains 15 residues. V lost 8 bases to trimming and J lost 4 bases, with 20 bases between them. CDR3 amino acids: CASVRGARAPTEAFF. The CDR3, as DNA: TGTGCCAGCGTACGGGGGGCCAGGGCTCCCACTGAAGCTTTCTTT.

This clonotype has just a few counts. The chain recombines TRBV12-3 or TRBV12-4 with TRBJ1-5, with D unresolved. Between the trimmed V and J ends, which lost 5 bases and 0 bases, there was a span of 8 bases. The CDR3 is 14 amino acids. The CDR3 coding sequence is TGTGCCAGCAGTACAGCTTCTAGCAATCAGCCCCAGCATTTT. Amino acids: CASSTASSNQPQHF.

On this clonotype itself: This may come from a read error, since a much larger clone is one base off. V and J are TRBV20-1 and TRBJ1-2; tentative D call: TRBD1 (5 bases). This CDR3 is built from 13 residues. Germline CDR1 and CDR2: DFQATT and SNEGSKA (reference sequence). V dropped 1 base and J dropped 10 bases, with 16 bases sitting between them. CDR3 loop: CSARGTPENDYTF. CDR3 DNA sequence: TGCAGTGCTAGAGGGACACCCGAAAATGACTACACCTTC.

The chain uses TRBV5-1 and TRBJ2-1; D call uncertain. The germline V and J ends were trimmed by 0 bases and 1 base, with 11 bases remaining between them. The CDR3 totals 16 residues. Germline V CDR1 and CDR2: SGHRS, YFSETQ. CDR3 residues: CASSLGGRGSYNEQFF. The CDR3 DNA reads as TGCGCCAGCAGCTTGGGGGGTAGAGGTTCCTACAATGAGCAGTTCTTC.

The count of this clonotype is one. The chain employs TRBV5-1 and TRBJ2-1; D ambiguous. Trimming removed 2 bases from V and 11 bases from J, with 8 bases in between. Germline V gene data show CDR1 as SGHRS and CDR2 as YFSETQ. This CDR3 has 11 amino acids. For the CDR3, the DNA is TGCGCCAGCAGCTTAGGTACCCAGCAGTTCTTC. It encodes CASSLGTQQFF.

The CDR3: CASSVQVAGGGLNEQFF. In DNA form, the CDR3 reads TGTGCCAGCAGCGTACAGGTAGCCGGGGGGGGCCTCAATGAGCAGTTCTTC. The chain has TRBV9 and TRBJ2-1; the match to TRBD2 covers 8 bases. Germline CDR1 and CDR2: SGDLS and YYNGEE. There are 17 residues in the CDR3. The J segment lost 6 bases and the V segment lost 1 base, leaving 12 bases of the junction unmatched.

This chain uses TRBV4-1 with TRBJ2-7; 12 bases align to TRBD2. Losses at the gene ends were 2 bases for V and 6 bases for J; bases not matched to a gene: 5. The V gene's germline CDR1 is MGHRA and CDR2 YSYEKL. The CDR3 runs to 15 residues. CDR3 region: CASSQRLAGAGEQYF. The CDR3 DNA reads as TGCGCCAGCAGCCAAAGACTAGCGGGAGCGGGCGAGCAGTACTTC.

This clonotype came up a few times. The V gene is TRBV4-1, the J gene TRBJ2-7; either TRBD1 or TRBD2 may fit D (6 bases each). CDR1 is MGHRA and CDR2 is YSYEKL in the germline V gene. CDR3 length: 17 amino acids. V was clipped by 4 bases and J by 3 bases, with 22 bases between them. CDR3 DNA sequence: TGCGCCAGCAGCCCTACCCTTGGCGGGGACAACTTCTACGAGCAGTACTTC. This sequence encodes CASSPTLGGDNFYEQYF.

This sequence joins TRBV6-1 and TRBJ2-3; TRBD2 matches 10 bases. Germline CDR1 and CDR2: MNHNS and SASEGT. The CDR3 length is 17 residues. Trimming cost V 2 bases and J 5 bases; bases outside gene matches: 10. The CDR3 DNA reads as TGTGCCAGCAGTGAATCGTACCTAGCGGGAGTTCAAGATACGCAGTATTTT. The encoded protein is CASSESYLAGVQDTQYF.

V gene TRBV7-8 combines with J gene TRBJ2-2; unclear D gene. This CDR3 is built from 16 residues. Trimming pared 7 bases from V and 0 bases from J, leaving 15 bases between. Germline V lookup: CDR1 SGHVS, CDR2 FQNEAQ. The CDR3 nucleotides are TGTGCCAGCACATCTTTTTACTCCGCGAACACCGGGGAGCTGTTTTTT. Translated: CASTSFYSANTGELFF. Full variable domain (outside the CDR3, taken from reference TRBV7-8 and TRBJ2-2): GAGVSQSPRYKVAKRGQDVALRCDPISGHVSLFWYQQALGQGPEFLTYFQNEAQLDKSGLPSDRFFAERPEGSVSTLKIQRTQQEDSAVYLCASTSFYSANTGELFFGEGSRLTVL.